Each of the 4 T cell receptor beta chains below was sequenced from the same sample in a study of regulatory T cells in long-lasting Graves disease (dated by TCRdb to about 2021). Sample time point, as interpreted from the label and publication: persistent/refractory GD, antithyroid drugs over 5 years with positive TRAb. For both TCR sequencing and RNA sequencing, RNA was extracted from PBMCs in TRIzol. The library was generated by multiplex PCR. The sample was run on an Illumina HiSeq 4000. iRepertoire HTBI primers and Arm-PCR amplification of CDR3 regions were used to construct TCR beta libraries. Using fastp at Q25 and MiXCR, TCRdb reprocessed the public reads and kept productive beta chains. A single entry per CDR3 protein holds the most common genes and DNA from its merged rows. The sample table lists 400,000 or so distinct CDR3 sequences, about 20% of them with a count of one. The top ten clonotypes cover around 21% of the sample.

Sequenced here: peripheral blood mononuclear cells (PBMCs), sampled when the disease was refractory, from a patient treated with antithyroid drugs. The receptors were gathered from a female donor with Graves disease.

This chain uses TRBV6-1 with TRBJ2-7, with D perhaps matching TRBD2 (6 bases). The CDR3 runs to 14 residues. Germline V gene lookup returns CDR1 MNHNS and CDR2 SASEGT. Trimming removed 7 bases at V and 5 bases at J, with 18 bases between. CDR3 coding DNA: TGTGCCAGCACCCGGGACTCATGGTCCCACGAGCAGTACTTC. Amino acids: CASTRDSWSHEQYF.

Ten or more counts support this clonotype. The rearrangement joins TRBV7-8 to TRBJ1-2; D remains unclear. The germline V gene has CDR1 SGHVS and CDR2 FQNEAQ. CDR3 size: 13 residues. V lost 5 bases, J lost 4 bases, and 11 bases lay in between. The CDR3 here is CASSRGLTYGYTF. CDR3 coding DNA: TGTGCCAGCAGCCGAGGACTGACCTATGGCTACACCTTC.

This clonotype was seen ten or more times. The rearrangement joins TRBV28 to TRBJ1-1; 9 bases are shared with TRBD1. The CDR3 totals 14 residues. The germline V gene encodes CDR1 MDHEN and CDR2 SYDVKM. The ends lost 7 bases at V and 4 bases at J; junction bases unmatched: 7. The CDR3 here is CASKPTGGVTEAFF. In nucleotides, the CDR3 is TGTGCCAGCAAACCGACAGGGGGTGTCACTGAAGCTTTCTTT.

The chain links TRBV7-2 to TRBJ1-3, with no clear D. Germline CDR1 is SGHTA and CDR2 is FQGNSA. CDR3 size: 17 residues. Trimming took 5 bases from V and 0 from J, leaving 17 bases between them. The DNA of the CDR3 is TGTGCCAGCAGCCTCCCGGCCCCAGGAGGCTCTGGAAACACCATATATTTT. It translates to CASSLPAPGGSGNTIYF.